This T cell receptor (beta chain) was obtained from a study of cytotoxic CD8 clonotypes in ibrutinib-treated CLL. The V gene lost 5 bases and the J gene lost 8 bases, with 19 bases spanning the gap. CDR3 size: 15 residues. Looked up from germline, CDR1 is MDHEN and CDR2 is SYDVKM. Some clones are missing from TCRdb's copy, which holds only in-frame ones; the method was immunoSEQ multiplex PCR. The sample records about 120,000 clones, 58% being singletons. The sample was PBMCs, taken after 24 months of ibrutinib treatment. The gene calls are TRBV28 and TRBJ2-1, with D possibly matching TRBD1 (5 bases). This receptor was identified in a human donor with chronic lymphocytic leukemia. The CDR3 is CASSPFQAGADEQFF. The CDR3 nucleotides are TGTGCCAGCAGTCCGTTCCAGGCTGGGGCGGATGAGCAGTTCTTC.